This T cell receptor (beta chain) was profiled in a study of T cell changes during pregnancy in multiple sclerosis. TCRdb's copy holds only in-frame clones and misses some; the assay was immunoSEQ multiplex PCR. The table includes more than 95,000 clones, roughly 92% detected once. Germline loops: CDR1 SGHRS, CDR2 YFSETQ. J gave up 2 bases and V 4 bases, and 3 bases lay outside the gene matches. The CDR3 is 13 residues long. The V call is TRBV5-1, the J call TRBJ2-7, with 7 bases that match TRBD1. The sample here was peripheral blood, taken after pregnancy. The sequence was obtained from a female donor with multiple sclerosis, enrolled in a pregnancy study. For the CDR3, the DNA is TGCGCCAGCAGCCGGGACAGCACCTACGAGCAGTACTTC. Its protein product is CASSRDSTYEQYF.